This is a list of T cell receptor beta chains from one sample in a study of spatial heterogeneity in lung cancer. MiXCR, applied by TCRdb to the 5' RACE reads, yields one record per CDR3 protein. The sample consists of roughly 6,400 distinct CDR3 sequences, about 6.7% of them appearing once. The sequences come from lung tumor tissue, collected at surgery. All receptors come from a male donor with early-stage non-small cell lung cancer. CDR3s include the opening cysteine and the closing phenylalanine or tryptophan.

v_gene: TRBV4-1; j_gene: TRBJ2-2; CDR3aa: CASSQARGLRGLAGEDTGELFF
v_gene: TRBV18; j_gene: TRBJ2-7; CDR3aa: CASSGTSGNYEQYF
v_gene: TRBV7-2; j_gene: TRBJ1-3; CDR3aa: CASSGQLSGNTIYF
v_gene: TRBV10-2; j_gene: TRBJ2-5; CDR3aa: CASRPGQNPRVTQYF
v_gene: TRBV11-2; j_gene: TRBJ2-2; CDR3aa: CASSPVGGGELFF
v_gene: TRBV18; j_gene: TRBJ2-5; CDR3aa: CASSPRTFQETQYF
v_gene: TRBV7-2; j_gene: TRBJ1-1; CDR3aa: CASSLAWGGAAEAFF
v_gene: TRBV6-1; j_gene: TRBJ2-1; CDR3aa: CASSDAGLLVHEQFF
v_gene: TRBV2; j_gene: TRBJ2-7; CDR3aa: CASTHERVPYEQYF
v_gene: TRBV2; j_gene: TRBJ2-7; CDR3aa: CASSRRGEGEQYF
v_gene: TRBV28; j_gene: TRBJ2-1; CDR3aa: CASSYPLRLAVTYNEQFF
v_gene: TRBV3-1; j_gene: TRBJ2-3; CDR3aa: CASSLLADTDTQYF
v_gene: TRBV7-2; j_gene: TRBJ2-3; CDR3aa: CASSLRSGGDTRTDTQYF
v_gene: TRBV9; j_gene: TRBJ2-5; CDR3aa: CASSVSRDRVRQETQYF
v_gene: TRBV6-2/TRBV6-3; j_gene: TRBJ2-5; CDR3aa: CANEREARETQYF
v_gene: TRBV11-3; j_gene: TRBJ2-2; CDR3aa: CASSFRVGRGTGELFF
v_gene: TRBV28; j_gene: TRBJ2-7; CDR3aa: CASRTRNTMSGAAGEQYF
v_gene: TRBV11-2; j_gene: TRBJ1-3; CDR3aa: CASSPGRASGNTIYF
v_gene: TRBV12-3/TRBV12-4; j_gene: TRBJ2-1; CDR3aa: CASSWDRGTNEQFF
v_gene: TRBV5-1; j_gene: TRBJ2-2; CDR3aa: CASSLRTSGPNTGELFF
v_gene: TRBV10-3; j_gene: TRBJ1-6; CDR3aa: CAISDGDFLSSYNSPLHF
v_gene: TRBV20-1; j_gene: TRBJ2-1; CDR3aa: CSARDSGRGLSRYNEQFF
v_gene: TRBV5-1; j_gene: TRBJ2-1; CDR3aa: CASSLGKDKLEFF
v_gene: TRBV20-1; j_gene: TRBJ1-2; CDR3aa: CSAREGNRVANYGYTF
v_gene: TRBV3-1; j_gene: TRBJ2-6; CDR3aa: CASSPISGANVLTF
v_gene: TRBV6-5; j_gene: TRBJ2-7; CDR3aa: CASIPDRFPYEQYF
v_gene: TRBV12-3/TRBV12-4; j_gene: TRBJ2-3; CDR3aa: CASSFPSHGGTDTQYF
v_gene: TRBV7-7; j_gene: TRBJ2-3; CDR3aa: CASAPGRAFTDTQYF
v_gene: TRBV7-9; j_gene: TRBJ2-5; CDR3aa: CASSLPGVTPGETQYF
v_gene: TRBV30; j_gene: TRBJ1-5; CDR3aa: CAWSVAAGQPQHF
v_gene: TRBV7-9; j_gene: TRBJ2-3; CDR3aa: CASSSRRNTDTQYF
v_gene: TRBV3-1; j_gene: TRBJ1-2; CDR3aa: CASSQVAGPYGYTF
v_gene: TRBV28; j_gene: TRBJ2-7; CDR3aa: CASSLDFGGTGASYEQYF
v_gene: TRBV7-8; j_gene: TRBJ2-1; CDR3aa: CASSLGAAYSSYNEQFF
v_gene: TRBV18; j_gene: TRBJ2-7; CDR3aa: CASSPDSRYEQYF
v_gene: TRBV2; j_gene: TRBJ1-5; CDR3aa: CASSPDRGSNQPQHF
v_gene: TRBV3-1; j_gene: TRBJ1-5; CDR3aa: CASSLGPGQPQHF
v_gene: TRBV6-2/TRBV6-3; j_gene: TRBJ2-1; CDR3aa: CASSAGADGFDEQFF
v_gene: TRBV5-6; j_gene: TRBJ1-5; CDR3aa: CASSLGQGGQPQHF
v_gene: TRBV6-4; j_gene: TRBJ2-2; CDR3aa: CASSASGDTGELFF
v_gene: TRBV6-6; j_gene: TRBJ2-1; CDR3aa: CASSYGPGTGANEQFF
v_gene: TRBV4-1; j_gene: TRBJ2-6; CDR3aa: CASRPQGPRSGANVLTF
v_gene: TRBV7-8; j_gene: TRBJ2-5; CDR3aa: CASSLASARETQYF
v_gene: TRBV5-1; j_gene: TRBJ2-7; CDR3aa: CASSGGQEPYF
v_gene: TRBV12-3/TRBV12-4; j_gene: TRBJ1-6; CDR3aa: CASSPGDRAYNSPLHF